Below, 12 T cell receptor beta chains from the same sample are listed, as sequenced in a study of siplizumab effects on memory and regulatory T cells. The method was immunoSEQ multiplex PCR; TCRdb's version includes in-frame clones alone and lacks a portion of them. The data show around 110,000 clones, around 94% seen once. Sample: non-Treg CD4+ T cells sorted from blood. The receptors here all came from a human donor in good health.

CDR3 coding DNA: TGTGCCTGGAGTGGGGGCTTAAATGAAAAACTGTTTTTT. It translates to CAWSGGLNEKLFF. This chain connects TRBV30 to TRBJ1-4; D possibly corresponds to TRBD1 (5 bases). This CDR3 is built from 13 residues. CDR1 GTSNPN and CDR2 SVGIG come from the germline V gene (reference sequence). Deletions cut 1 base from V and 5 bases from J, with 8 bases between.

The chain recombines TRBV30 with TRBJ2-1; D uncertain. CDR3 size: 11 residues. Per the germline V gene, CDR1 is GTSNPN and CDR2 is SVGIG (reference sequence). Trimming took off 1 base at V and 8 bases at J, with 6 bases between the two ends. The DNA for the CDR3 is TGTGCCTGGAGTGACGATCATGAGCAGTTCTTC. This encodes CAWSDDHEQFF. Variable domain in full (rest from reference TRBV30 and TRBJ2-1): SQTIHQWPATLVQPVGSPLSLECTVEGTSNPNLYWYRQAAGRGLQLLFYSVGIGQISSEVPQNLSASRPQDRQFILSSKKLLLSDSGFYLCAWSDDHEQFFGPGTRLTVL.

This clone was seen once. The rearrangement links TRBV5-8 to TRBJ2-2, with D possibly called TRBD1 or TRBD2 (5 bases each). The CDR3 sequence is 16 residues long. In germline, CDR1 is SGHTS, CDR2 YDEGEE. The germline V and J ends were trimmed by 2 bases and 0 bases, with 11 bases remaining between them. The CDR3 sequence is CASSFRGVTNTGELFF. DNA for the CDR3: TGTGCCAGCAGCTTTCGGGGCGTCACGAACACCGGGGAGCTGTTTTTT.

The chain links TRBV18 to TRBJ1-4; no reliable D call. The V end lost 6 bases, the J end lost 8 bases, and 13 bases lay between the germline ends. CDR1 is KGHSH and CDR2 is LQKENI in the germline V gene. The CDR3 contains 13 residues. The CDR3 region is CASSSRGNEKLFF. CDR3 bases: TGTGCCAGCTCCTCCCGGGGAAACGAAAAACTGTTTTTT.

The chain couples TRBV6-6 to TRBJ2-7; 9 bases map to TRBD2. Germline loops: CDR1 MNHNY, CDR2 SVGAGI (reference sequence). The CDR3 has 14 amino acids. The J segment lost 2 bases and the V segment lost 4 bases, leaving 3 bases of the junction unmatched. The CDR3 protein is CASSSTSGTYEQYF. The CDR3 DNA sequence: TGTGCCAGCAGTTCGACTAGCGGAACCTACGAGCAGTACTTC.

This sequence joins TRBV11-2 and TRBJ2-5, with D perhaps matching TRBD1 (5 bases). V lost 0 bases, J lost 4 bases, and 9 bases lay in between. CDR3 length: 14 amino acids. CDR1 is SGHAT, CDR2 FQNNGV, per germline. In DNA form, the CDR3 reads TGTGCCAGCAGCTTAGATGGACATGGAGAGACCCAGTACTTC. Amino acids: CASSLDGHGETQYF.

This chain joins TRBV9 and TRBJ2-1; D is undetermined. The CDR3 runs 13 residues. V was shortened by 1 base and J by 6 bases, with 8 bases between the two germline ends. The germline CDR1 and CDR2 sequences are SGDLS and YYNGEE. The CDR3 DNA sequence: TGTGCCAGCAGCGTAAGTGTCCTCAATGAGCAGTTCTTC. Its protein product is CASSVSVLNEQFF.

The chain uses TRBV6-1 and TRBJ1-1; 12 positions agree with TRBD1. V gave up 2 bases and J gave up 4 bases; unmatched junction bases: 8. This CDR3 has 17 residues. Germline CDR1 MNHNS, CDR2 SASEGT. The CDR3 DNA reads as TGTGCCAGCAGTGAACCGGGACAGGGGGCTTCGGGCACTGAAGCTTTCTTT. Its translation: CASSEPGQGASGTEAFF.

This CDR3 reads CASSPQENLLGTDTQYF. The CDR3 DNA reads TGTGCCAGCTCACCACAGGAAAACTTGTTGGGCACAGATACGCAGTATTTT. The genes are TRBV18 and TRBJ2-3; D gene uncertain. Looked up from germline, CDR1 is KGHSH and CDR2 is LQKENI. V gave up 1 base and J gave up 1 base, with 15 bases separating them. This CDR3 region has 17 residues.

This clone came up once. The chain recombines TRBV4-2 with TRBJ1-2; the D is unclear. CDR1 is LGHNA and CDR2 is YNFKEQ in the germline V gene. V gave up 0 bases and J gave up 5 bases, with 13 bases separating them. The CDR3 spans 15 residues. Written as DNA, the CDR3 is TGTGCCAGCAGCCAAGAATTGGGAGGGTATTATGGCTACACCTTC. It is translated as CASSQELGGYYGYTF.

The J gene is TRBJ2-1, the V gene TRBV7-3; 13 nucleotides match TRBD2. The germline gives CDR1 SGHTA, CDR2 FQGTGA. The CDR3 is 15 amino acids. V dropped 5 bases and J dropped 9; count of bases not matched to a gene: 7. The CDR3 DNA sequence: TGTGCCAGCAGCCCTGAACTAGCGGGAGGGGGTGAGCAGTTCTTC. Encoded protein: CASSPELAGGGEQFF. The entire variable domain, with the rest obtained from reference TRBV7-3 and TRBJ2-1, is as follows: GAGVSQTPSNKVTEKGKYVELRCDPISGHTALYWYRQSLGQGPEFLIYFQGTGAADDSGLPNDRFFAVRPEGSVSTLKIQRTERGDSAVYLCASSPELAGGGEQFFGPGTRLTVL.

The CDR3 DNA sequence: TGTGCCAGCTCACCACCGTATACGAGACGTTCCTACGAGCAGTACTTC. Encoded protein: CASSPPYTRRSYEQYF. V and J are TRBV18 and TRBJ2-7, with D uncertain. The V and J ends lost 0 bases and 1 base respectively, with 13 bases between them. The CDR3 is 16 amino acids. Germline V gives CDR1 KGHSH, CDR2 LQKENI.